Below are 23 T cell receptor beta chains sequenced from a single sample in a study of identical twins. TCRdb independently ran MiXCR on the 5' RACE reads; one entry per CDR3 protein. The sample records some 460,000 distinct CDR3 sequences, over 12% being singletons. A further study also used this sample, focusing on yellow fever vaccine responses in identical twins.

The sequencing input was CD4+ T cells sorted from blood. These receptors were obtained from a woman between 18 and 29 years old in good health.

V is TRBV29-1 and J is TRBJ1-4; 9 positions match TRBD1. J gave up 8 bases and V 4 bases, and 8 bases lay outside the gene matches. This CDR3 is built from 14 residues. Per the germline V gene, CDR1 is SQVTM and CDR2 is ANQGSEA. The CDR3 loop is CSVGAGQGGEKLFF. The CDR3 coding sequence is TGCAGCGTTGGAGCGGGACAGGGTGGCGAAAAACTGTTTTTT.

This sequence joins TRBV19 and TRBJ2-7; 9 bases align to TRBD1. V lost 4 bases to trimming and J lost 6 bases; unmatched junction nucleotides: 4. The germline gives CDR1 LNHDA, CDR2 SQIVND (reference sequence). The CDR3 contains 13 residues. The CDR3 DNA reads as TGTGCCAGTAGTACCCAGACAGGGGGCGAGCAGTACTTC. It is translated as CASSTQTGGEQYF.

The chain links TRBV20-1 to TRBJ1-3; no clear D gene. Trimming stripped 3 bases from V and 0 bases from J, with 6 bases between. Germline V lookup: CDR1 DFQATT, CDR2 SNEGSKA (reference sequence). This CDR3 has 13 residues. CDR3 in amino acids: CSARVSSGNTIYF. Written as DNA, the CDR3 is TGCAGTGCTAGGGTTAGCTCTGGAAACACCATATATTTT.

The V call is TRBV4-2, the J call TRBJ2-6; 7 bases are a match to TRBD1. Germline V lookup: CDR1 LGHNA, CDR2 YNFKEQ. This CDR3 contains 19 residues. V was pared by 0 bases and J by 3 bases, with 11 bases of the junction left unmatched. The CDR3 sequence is CASSQERAGGAYGANVLTF. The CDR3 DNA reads TGTGCCAGCAGCCAAGAAAGGGCAGGGGGTGCTTATGGGGCCAACGTCCTGACTTTC.

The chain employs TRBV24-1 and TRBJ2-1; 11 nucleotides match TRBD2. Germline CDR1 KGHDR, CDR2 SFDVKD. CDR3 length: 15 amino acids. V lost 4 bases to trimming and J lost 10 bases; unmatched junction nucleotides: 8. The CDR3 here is CATSDIAGGGQEQFF. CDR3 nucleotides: TGTGCCACCAGTGACATAGCGGGAGGGGGCCAAGAGCAGTTCTTC.

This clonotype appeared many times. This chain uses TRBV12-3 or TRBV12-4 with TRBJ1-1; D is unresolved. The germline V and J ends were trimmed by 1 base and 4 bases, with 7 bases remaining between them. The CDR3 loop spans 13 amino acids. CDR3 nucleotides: TGTGCCAGCAGTTTAGTAGGTATCACTGAAGCTTTCTTT. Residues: CASSLVGITEAFF.

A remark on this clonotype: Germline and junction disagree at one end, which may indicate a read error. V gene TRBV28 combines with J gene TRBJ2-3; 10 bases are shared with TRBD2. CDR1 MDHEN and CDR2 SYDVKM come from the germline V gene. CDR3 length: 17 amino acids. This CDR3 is CACSLEVAGGRRDTQYF. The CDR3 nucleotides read TGTGCCTGCAGTTTAGAGGTAGCGGGGGGCCGGCGGGATACGCAGTATTTT.

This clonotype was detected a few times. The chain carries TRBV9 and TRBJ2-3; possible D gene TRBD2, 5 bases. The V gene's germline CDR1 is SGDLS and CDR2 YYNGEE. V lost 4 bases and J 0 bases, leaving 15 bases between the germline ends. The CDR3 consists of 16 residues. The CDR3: CASSSTGSSSTDTQYF. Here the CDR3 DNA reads TGTGCCAGCAGCTCCACGGGGTCTTCTAGCACAGATACGCAGTATTTT.

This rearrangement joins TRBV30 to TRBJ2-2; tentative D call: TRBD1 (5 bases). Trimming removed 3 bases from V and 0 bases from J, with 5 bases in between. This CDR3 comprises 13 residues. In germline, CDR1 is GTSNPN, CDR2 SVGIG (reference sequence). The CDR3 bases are TGTGCCTGGAGGGGGCCGAACACCGGGGAGCTGTTTTTT. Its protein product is CAWRGPNTGELFF.

The CDR3 nucleotides read TGCAGCGTTGTACGGACAGCAAACTACAATGAGCAGTTCTTC. Translation gives CSVVRTANYNEQFF. The rearrangement joins TRBV29-1 to TRBJ2-1; a possible D gene is TRBD1 (6 bases). Germline V gives CDR1 SQVTM, CDR2 ANQGSEA. This CDR3 has 14 amino acids. Trimming cost V 4 bases and J 3 bases, with 13 bases left between them.

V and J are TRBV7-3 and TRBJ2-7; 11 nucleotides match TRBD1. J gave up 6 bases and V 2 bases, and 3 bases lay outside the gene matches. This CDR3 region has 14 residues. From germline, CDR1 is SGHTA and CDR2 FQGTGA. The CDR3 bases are TGTGCCAGCAGCTTAGGTGGGACAGGGGGCGAGCAGTACTTC. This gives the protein CASSLGGTGGEQYF.

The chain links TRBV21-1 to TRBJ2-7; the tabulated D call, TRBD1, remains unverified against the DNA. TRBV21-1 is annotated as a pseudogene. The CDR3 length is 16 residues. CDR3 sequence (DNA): TGTGCCAGCAGCAAATCTCGCCAGGGAAAAAAAGACGAGCAGTACTTC. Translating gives CASSKSRQGKKDEQYF.

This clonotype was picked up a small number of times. This chain's CDR3 is CASSYSGRLAYTDTQYF. In DNA, the CDR3 is TGTGCCAGCAGTTACTCGGGGAGACTAGCGTATACAGATACGCAGTATTTT. The rearrangement joins TRBV6-5 to TRBJ2-3, with 8 bases matching TRBD2. This CDR3 is built from 17 residues. V was pared by 0 bases and J by 3 bases, with 8 bases of the junction left unmatched. Germline V gene sequence: CDR1 MNHEY, CDR2 SVGAGI.

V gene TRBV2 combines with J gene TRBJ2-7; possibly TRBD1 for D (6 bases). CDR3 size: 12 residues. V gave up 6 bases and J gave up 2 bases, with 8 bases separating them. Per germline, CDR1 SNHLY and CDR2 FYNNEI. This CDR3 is CASRGDTYEQYF. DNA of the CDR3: TGTGCCAGCAGGGGGGACACCTACGAGCAGTACTTC.

The CDR3, as DNA: TGTGCCAGCAGTCCTGGCCTTCCTCAGGGTAATGAGCAGTTCTTC. It codes for CASSPGLPQGNEQFF. The gene calls are TRBV12-3 or TRBV12-4 and TRBJ2-1; a possible D gene is TRBD1 (5 bases). V lost 5 bases and J lost 7, with 18 bases in between. The CDR3 totals 15 residues.

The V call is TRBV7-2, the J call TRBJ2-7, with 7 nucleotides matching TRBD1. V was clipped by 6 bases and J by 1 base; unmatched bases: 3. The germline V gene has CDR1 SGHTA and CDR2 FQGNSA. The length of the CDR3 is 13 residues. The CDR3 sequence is CASRGQTSYEQYF. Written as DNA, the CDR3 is TGTGCCAGCAGGGGACAGACTTCCTACGAGCAGTACTTC.

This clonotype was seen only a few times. This CDR3 is CASSLTSGFTDTQYF. Here the CDR3 DNA reads TGTGCCAGCAGCCTGACTAGCGGGTTCACAGATACGCAGTATTTT. The gene calls are TRBV7-9 and TRBJ2-3; 10 positions match TRBD2. The V gene's germline CDR1 is SEHNR and CDR2 FQNEAQ (reference sequence). Germline trimming cut 5 bases from V and 2 bases from J; bases unmatched to any gene: 4. The CDR3 spans 15 residues.

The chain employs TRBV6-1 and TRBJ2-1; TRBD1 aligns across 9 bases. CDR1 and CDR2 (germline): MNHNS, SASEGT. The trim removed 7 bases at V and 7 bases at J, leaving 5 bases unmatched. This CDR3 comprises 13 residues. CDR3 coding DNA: TGTGCCAGCATAAAACAGGGGGCTAATGAGCAGTTCTTC. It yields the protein CASIKQGANEQFF.

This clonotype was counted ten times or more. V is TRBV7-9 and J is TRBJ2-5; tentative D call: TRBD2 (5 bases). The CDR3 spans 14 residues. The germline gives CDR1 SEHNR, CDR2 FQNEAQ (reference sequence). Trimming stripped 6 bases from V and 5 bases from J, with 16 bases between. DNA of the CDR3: TGTGCCAGCAGGGGAGTGGGTCCTCGGGAGACCCAGTACTTC. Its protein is CASRGVGPRETQYF.

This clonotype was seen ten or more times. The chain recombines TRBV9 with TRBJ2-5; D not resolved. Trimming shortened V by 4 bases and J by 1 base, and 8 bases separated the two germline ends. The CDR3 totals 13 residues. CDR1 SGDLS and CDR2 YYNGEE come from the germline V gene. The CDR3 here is CASSPRPQETQYF. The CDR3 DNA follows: TGTGCCAGCAGCCCCCGCCCCCAAGAGACCCAGTACTTC.

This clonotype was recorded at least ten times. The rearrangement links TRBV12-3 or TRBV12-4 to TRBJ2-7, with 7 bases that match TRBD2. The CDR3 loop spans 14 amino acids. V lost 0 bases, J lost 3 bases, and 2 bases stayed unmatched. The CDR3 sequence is CASSLAGLIYEQYF. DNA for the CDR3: TGTGCCAGCAGTTTAGCGGGACTAATCTACGAGCAGTACTTC.

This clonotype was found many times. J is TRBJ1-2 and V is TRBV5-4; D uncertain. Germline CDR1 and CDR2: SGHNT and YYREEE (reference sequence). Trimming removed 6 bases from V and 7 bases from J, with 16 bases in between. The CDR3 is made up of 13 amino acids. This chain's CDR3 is CASTLGGPGGYTF. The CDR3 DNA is TGTGCCAGCACCCTGGGAGGCCCGGGTGGCTACACCTTC.

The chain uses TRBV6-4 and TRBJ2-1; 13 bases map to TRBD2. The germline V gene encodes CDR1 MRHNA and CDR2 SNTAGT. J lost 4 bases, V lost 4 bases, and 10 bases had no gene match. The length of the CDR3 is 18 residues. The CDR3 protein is CASSVTGTSGIAYNEQFF. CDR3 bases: TGTGCCAGCAGTGTTACCGGGACTAGCGGGATAGCATACAATGAGCAGTTCTTC.